The 15 T cell receptor beta chains in this list originate from one sample, sequenced in a study of cytomegalovirus exposure and HLA in healthy donors. Profiled with immunoSEQ multiplex PCR; TCRdb holds only in-frame clones, not every one. Among about 47,000 clones listed, about 94% were seen once. Sequencing was done on a sample of PBMCs. These TCRs come from a man aged 18 to 35 in good health and CMV-seronegative.

The chain joins TRBV5-4 to TRBJ2-5, with TRBD1 matching over 8 bases. Germline V CDR1 and CDR2: SGHNT, YYREEE (reference sequence). V gave up 4 bases and J gave up 4 bases; unmatched junction bases: 3. The CDR3 totals 13 residues. The CDR3 nucleotides read TGTGCCAGCAGCGCCAGGGGGCCAGAGACCCAGTACTTC. The encoded protein is CASSARGPETQYF.

This chain connects TRBV7-3 to TRBJ1-5; D unclear. V was trimmed by 5 bases and J by 7 bases, leaving 12 bases between them. Germline V lookup: CDR1 SGHTA, CDR2 FQGTGA. This CDR3 is built from 13 residues. CDR3 amino acids: CASSRLAGQPQHF. For the CDR3, the DNA is TGTGCCAGCAGCCGACTAGCGGGGCAGCCCCAGCATTTT. Based on the CDR3 plus reference TRBV7-3 and TRBJ1-5, the full variable domain is GAGVSQTPSNKVTEKGKYVELRCDPISGHTALYWYRQSLGQGPEFLIYFQGTGAADDSGLPNDRFFAVRPEGSVSTLKIQRTERGDSAVYLCASSRLAGQPQHFGDGTRLSIL.

This chain joins TRBV6-5 and TRBJ2-4, with 10 bases matching TRBD1. Germline V gene data show CDR1 as MNHEY and CDR2 as SVGAGI. This CDR3 spans 14 amino acids. Trimming removed 6 bases from V and 3 bases from J; junction bases left unmatched: 2. The CDR3 DNA follows: TGTGCCAGCAGGGGGACAGGGGACAAAAACATTCAGTACTTC. It yields the protein CASRGTGDKNIQYF.

This CDR3 is CASSGTGRGYTF. Written as DNA, the CDR3 is TGTGCCAGCAGTGGGACAGGGAGAGGCTACACCTTC. V gene TRBV2 combines with J gene TRBJ1-2, with 8 nucleotides matching TRBD1. The germline V gene encodes CDR1 SNHLY and CDR2 FYNNEI. V lost 4 bases and J lost 8; bases outside the gene matches: 3. The CDR3 is made up of 12 amino acids.

The chain has TRBV28 and TRBJ2-1; 12 bases match TRBD2. V trimming: 5 bases; J trimming: 9 bases; junction bases outside the gene matches: 11. This CDR3 is built from 16 residues. Germline V gene data show CDR1 as MDHEN and CDR2 as SYDVKM. CDR3 loop: CASSLRTSGTLGEQFF. The CDR3 region has the DNA TGTGCCAGCAGTCTACGGACTAGCGGGACGCTCGGTGAGCAGTTCTTC.

In regard to this clone: The same CDR3 arises from other DNA sequences in this sample as well. This chain links TRBV7-2 with TRBJ1-1, with TRBD1 identical over 8 bases. The CDR3 covers 15 residues. Per the germline V gene, CDR1 is SGHTA and CDR2 is FQGNSA. J lost 3 bases, V lost 4 bases, and 7 bases had no gene match. CDR3 sequence (DNA): TGTGCCAGCAGCTCCAGTACAGGGGGTTACACTGAAGCTTTCTTT. Encoded protein: CASSSSTGGYTEAFF.

V and J are TRBV21-1 and TRBJ2-7; the tabulated D call, TRBD2, remains unverified against the DNA. TRBV21-1 is tagged as a pseudogene. CDR3 length: 15 residues. The CDR3 DNA reads TGTGCCAGCAGCATTCCGGGACTCCTCTCTTACGAGCAGTACTTC. Protein product: CASSIPGLLSYEQYF.

The genes are TRBV14 and TRBJ2-1, with TRBD2 as a possible D gene (5 bases). The CDR3 has 16 residues. Germline V gene lookup returns CDR1 SGHDN and CDR2 FVKESK. V was pared by 2 bases and J by 0 bases, with 11 bases between. CDR3 nucleotides: TGTGCCAGCAGCCAACCAGGCGGGTACTCCTACAATGAGCAGTTCTTC. Encoded protein: CASSQPGGYSYNEQFF.

This clone was found a few times. J is TRBJ2-7 and V is TRBV7-9, with TRBD2 matching 7 bases. Per the germline V gene, CDR1 is SEHNR and CDR2 is FQNEAQ (reference sequence). V lost 4 bases and J lost 3; bases outside the gene matches: 6. The CDR3 length is 14 residues. CDR3: CASSSGEGLYEQYF. DNA for the CDR3: TGTGCCAGCAGCTCGGGGGAGGGCCTCTACGAGCAGTACTTC.

The table lists this clone with a count of one. The CDR3 spells CASSQVGQAHEQFF. The DNA of the CDR3 is TGCGCCAGCAGCCAAGTAGGCCAGGCGCATGAGCAGTTCTTC. This sequence joins TRBV4-1 and TRBJ2-1; D unresolved. In germline, CDR1 is MGHRA, CDR2 YSYEKL. The germline V and J ends were trimmed by 1 base and 8 bases, with 12 bases remaining between them. The CDR3 totals 14 residues.

V and J are TRBV11-1 and TRBJ2-3, with D unclear. This CDR3 is 14 amino acids long. Germline V gene sequence: CDR1 SGHAT, CDR2 FQDESV (reference sequence). The V end was cut by 0 bases, the J end by 2 bases, with 6 bases between. As DNA, the CDR3 is TGTGCCAGCAGCTTAGCGTCCTACACAGATACGCAGTATTTT. Protein sequence: CASSLASYTDTQYF.

This sequence joins TRBV5-3 and TRBJ2-3; 12 bases agree with TRBD2. TRBV5-3 is an ORF for which the function is uncertain. This CDR3 region has 18 residues. V shed 1 base, J shed 1 base, and the junction held 7 bases outside the gene matches. CDR3 DNA sequence: TGTGCCAGAAGCTTGCTAGCGGGGGGGCCCCCCGGCACAGATACGCAGTATTTT. This sequence encodes CARSLLAGGPPGTDTQYF.

This chain links TRBV7-9 with TRBJ1-4; TRBD1 matches 7 bases. CDR1 SEHNR and CDR2 FQNEAQ come from the germline V gene (reference sequence). V lost 4 bases to trimming and J lost 7 bases; unmatched junction nucleotides: 9. The CDR3 contains 15 residues. The CDR3 nucleotides are TGTGCCAGCAGCTCCTCAGGGGGAAGGAGTGAAAAACTGTTTTTT. Protein product: CASSSSGGRSEKLFF.

This clone has only one observation. V gene TRBV6-5 combines with J gene TRBJ2-2; D unresolved. The V end was cut by 7 bases, the J end by 7 bases, with 16 bases between. The CDR3 contains 14 residues. The germline V gene encodes CDR1 MNHEY and CDR2 SVGAGI. DNA of the CDR3: TGTGCCAGCACCCCCAACCTAGTCGGCGGGGAGCTGTTTTTT. This sequence encodes CASTPNLVGGELFF.

This clone was found once. The chain has TRBV27 and TRBJ1-2; TRBD1 is a possible D gene (5 bases). The CDR3 runs 14 residues. CDR1 is MNHEY and CDR2 is SMNVEV in the germline V gene (reference sequence). V was pared by 7 bases and J by 1 base, with 13 bases between. CDR3 in amino acids: CASTQWGSNYGYTF. CDR3 in DNA: TGTGCCAGCACCCAATGGGGCAGTAACTATGGCTACACCTTC.